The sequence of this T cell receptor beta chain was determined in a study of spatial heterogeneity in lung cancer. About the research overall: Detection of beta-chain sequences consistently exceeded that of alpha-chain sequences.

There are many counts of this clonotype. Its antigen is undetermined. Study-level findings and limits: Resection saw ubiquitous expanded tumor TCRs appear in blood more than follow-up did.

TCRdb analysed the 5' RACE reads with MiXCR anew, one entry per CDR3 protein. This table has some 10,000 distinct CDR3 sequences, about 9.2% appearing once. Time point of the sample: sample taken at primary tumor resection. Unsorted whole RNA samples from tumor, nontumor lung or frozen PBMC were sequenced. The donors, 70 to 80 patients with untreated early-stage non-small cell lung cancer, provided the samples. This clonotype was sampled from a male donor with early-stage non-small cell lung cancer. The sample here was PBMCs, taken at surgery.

CDR3: CSVAVGGGNQPQHF. As DNA, the CDR3 is TGCAGCGTCGCCGTGGGGGGAGGCAATCAGCCCCAGCATTTT. This chain connects TRBV29-1 to TRBJ1-5, with a weak D call TRBD1 (5 bases). The CDR3 contains 14 residues. Germline CDR1 and CDR2: SQVTM and ANQGSEA. V shed 6 bases and J shed 2 bases, with 14 bases lying between them.